This T cell receptor (beta chain) was profiled in a study of regulatory T cells in long-lasting Graves disease (dated by TCRdb to about 2021). Study-wide context: Patients with newly diagnosed Graves' disease had been on antithyroid drugs for under 3 months. TCR sequencing covered about 13 persistent and some 20 newly diagnosed Graves' disease patients, around 35 samples in total. Persistent Graves' disease patients were compared with newly diagnosed Graves' disease patients by peripheral blood TCR sequencing and RNA sequencing. The study was registered as a clinical trial and conducted in China. Here is what the overall study found, with its caveats: The study examined only peripheral blood because the primary lesion, thyroid tissue, could not be accessed. A larger number of public clonotypes was shared among persistent patients (more than 2,500) than among newly diagnosed patients (roughly 970). Sequencing and analysis were restricted to the TCR beta chain. The authors noted that the small sample size was a limitation that may lower accuracy. TRBV28, TRBJ1-2 and TRBJ2-5 were preferentially used in persistent disease, while TRBV20-1 and TRBJ2-1 were favored in newly diagnosed disease. Compared with newly diagnosed patients, patients with persistent Graves' disease had lower TCR Shannon entropy and fewer highly expanded clones, which suggests clonal expansion.

Trimming leaves V shorter by 2 bases and J shorter by 3 bases, with the junction holding 6 bases beyond the gene matches. Via the germline V gene, CDR1 is KGHDR and CDR2 SFDVKD. Inclusive of the bounding cysteine and phenylalanine, the CDR3 is 17 residues long. The read is trimmed to its CDR3 DNA, 51 bases read in frame from base 1. The sample's time point, from its label and the paper: newly diagnosed GD, antithyroid drugs for less than 3 months. RNA was extracted from PBMCs in TRIzol for both TCR sequencing and RNA sequencing. Graves' disease was diagnosed according to American Thyroid Association guidelines. Recruitment of patients was carried out at an endocrinology department in Xi'an, China. Each patient gave approximately 9.7 milliliters of peripheral blood, collected in an EDTA anticoagulant tube. Ficoll Paque Plus density gradient separation was used to isolate PBMCs, and no further T cell sorting was performed. An Agilent 2100 Bioanalyzer and agarose gel were used to check RNA quality, and a NanoDrop 2000 was used to measure RNA concentration.

Points on this clonotype: What antigen it recognizes has not been identified. The sample holds no much larger clone one base away, and base qualities are not on file.

The method behind the library was multiplex PCR. Sequenced on an Illumina HiSeq 4000. To build TCR beta libraries, CDR3 regions were amplified by Arm-PCR using iRepertoire HTBI primers. Gel purification was performed on PCR products prior to sequencing. In the original analysis: Gene usage analysis of CDR3 amino acid clonotypes relied on the roughly 67 TRBV and more than twelve TRBJ segments identified across samples. Filtered high-quality paired reads were merged into contigs using COPE and FqMerger. BLAST was used to align contigs to IMGT TRBV, TRBD and TRBJ reference genes, with CDR3 defined following IMGT. Any clonotype with a frequency above 0.1% was classified as a highly expanded clone. Shannon entropy was used to measure repertoire diversity, and the Gini coefficient was used to measure V-J evenness. Clonotypes shared by more than one individual were considered public. In TCRdb, the public reads were trimmed at Q25 with fastp and aligned with MiXCR, with productive beta chains retained. Entries that share a CDR3 protein sequence are merged under the most common genes and DNA. TCRdb, rather than the study authors, made the V and J calls. This sample has hundreds of thousands of distinct CDR3 sequences in its table, and about 15% of those were observed once. Of the sample, about 7.6% is held by the ten largest clones.

These data were likewise used in another study, on T cells in Graves' hyperthyroidism and ophthalmopathy. Reported in the second study: Stable Graves' hyperthyroidism was defined as no progression to ophthalmopathy during 18 months of follow-up. Hyperthyroidism patients were aged 18 to 65 years and newly diagnosed, with disease duration of less than 2 months. Any patient with an uncontrolled infection, another autoimmune disease, pregnancy or lactation was excluded. Clinical symptoms, serum thyroxine and TRAb, thyroid ultrasound, and orbital computed tomography formed the basis for the diagnoses. A first-round RT-PCR of the TCR CDR3 used the HTBI primer set with the Qiagen OneStep RT-PCR kit. Most expanded thyroid clonotypes (frequency above 0.001) were also found in blood, which suggests that blood repertoires may mirror thyroid immune responses. A model built on a 13 V-J signature distinguished ophthalmopathy from stable hyperthyroidism, reaching roughly 88% sensitivity and around 82% specificity in cross-validation and 80%/75% in testing. In validation, progression to ophthalmopathy was predicted by the model with roughly 69% sensitivity and 72.22% specificity, a median of roughly six months before onset. TCR V-J signatures able to tell the groups apart were searched for in a discovery cohort of 90 to 100 patients, of whom under 45 had Graves' ophthalmopathy and 55 to 65 had stable Graves' hyperthyroidism. An independent validation cohort of around 19 hyperthyroidism patients and over 15 patients who later progressed to ophthalmopathy tested prospective prediction of ophthalmopathy. For training and testing, the 100 or so patients in the discovery cohort were randomly divided in a 7:3 ratio. In six Graves' hyperthyroidism patients, the study also compared T-cell repertoires from thyroid tissue with T-cell repertoires from blood. After sampling, hyperthyroidism patients received methimazole starting at 30 mg daily, and ophthalmopathy patients received high-dose intravenous methylprednisolone. Libraries were constructed in a second round of multiplex PCR, after which size selection and purification were carried out. Libraries were sequenced paired-end with 100 bp reads on an Illumina HiSeq2000. SOAPnuke was used to process the raw data, throwing out any read that contained adapters or uncalled bases, had a mean Phred below 15, or lacked an exact constant-primer or identifier match. COPE v1.2.5 was used to merge high-quality paired reads, and clonotypes were defined as unique nucleotide sequences. Clonotypes were aligned to IMGT TRBV, TRBD and TRBJ reference segments using MiTCR v1.1. Analysis was restricted to V-J combinations with a frequency above 0.0001, which covered about 99% of repertoires. The TCS score was defined as the ratio of F50 (clonal expansion) to E x V (chaos), calculated using BLOSUM62-based TCRdist between CDR3 peptides within each V-J. Welch's t-statistics and random forest reduced roughly 530 V-J features to roughly 13, which were used in a naive Bayes classifier (R e1071). No statistical method was used to fix the sample size in advance, and group allocation was not hidden from the investigators. The paper reports TCR Vbeta CDR3 sequencing of some 140 peripheral blood samples: around 45 ophthalmopathy, some 80 hyperthyroidism and 17 progressor patients.

The sample here was peripheral blood mononuclear cells (PBMCs), taken at new diagnosis, from a patient treated with antithyroid drugs. The rearranged segments are TRBV24-1 and TRBJ2-1, and 10 bases in between align with TRBD1. The source is a woman between 40 and 50 years old with Graves disease. Donor details come from another sample of the same person, matched by shared clones. The DNA sequence is as follows: TGTGCCACCAGTGATTCCAGGACAGGGGGAGGCTACAATGAGCAGTTCTTC. This encodes CATSDSRTGGGYNEQFF.